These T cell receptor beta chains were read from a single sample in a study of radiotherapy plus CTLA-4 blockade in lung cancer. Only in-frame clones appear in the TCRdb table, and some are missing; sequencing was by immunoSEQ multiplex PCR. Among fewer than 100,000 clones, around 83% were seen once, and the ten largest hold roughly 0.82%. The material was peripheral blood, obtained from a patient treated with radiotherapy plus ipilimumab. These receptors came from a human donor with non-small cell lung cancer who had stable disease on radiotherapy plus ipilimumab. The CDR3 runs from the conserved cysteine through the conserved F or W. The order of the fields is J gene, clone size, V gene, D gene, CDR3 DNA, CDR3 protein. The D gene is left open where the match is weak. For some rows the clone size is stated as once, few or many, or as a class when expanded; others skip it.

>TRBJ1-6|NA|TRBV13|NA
TGTGCCAGCAGCTTAGGTCTCAGGACAAATTCACCCCTCCACTTT
CASSLGLRTNSPLHF
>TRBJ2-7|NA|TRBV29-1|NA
TGCAGCGTTGATGGGCGTGGTCCAAGGGGGGTTGAGCAGTACTTC
CSVDGRGPRGVEQYF
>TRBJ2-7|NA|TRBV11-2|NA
TGTGCCAGCAGCCCAACGGGGTACGAGCAGTACTTC
CASSPTGYEQYF
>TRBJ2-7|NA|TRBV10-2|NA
TGCGCCAGCAGTGAGCCATCCGGGACGCTTAGCGAGCAGTACTTC
CASSEPSGTLSEQYF
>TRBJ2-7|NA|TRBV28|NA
TGTGCCAGCAGTGTAACCTACGAGCAGTACTTC
CASSVTYEQYF
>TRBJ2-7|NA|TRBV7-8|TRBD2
TGTGCCAGCAGCTCCGGGACTAGCGTCCCCTACGAGCAGTACTTC
CASSSGTSVPYEQYF
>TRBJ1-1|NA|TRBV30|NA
TGTGCCTGGAGTGTACTCTCGAACACTGAAGCTTTCTTT
CAWSVLSNTEAFF
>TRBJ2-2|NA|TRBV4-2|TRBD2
TGTGCCAGCAGCCAACGCAGCGGGGGGGCCGAAACCGGGGAGCTGTTTTTT
CASSQRSGGAETGELFF
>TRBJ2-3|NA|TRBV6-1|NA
TGTGCCAGCAGTGAAAGGCAGGAGGTCACAGATACGCAGTATTTT
CASSERQEVTDTQYF
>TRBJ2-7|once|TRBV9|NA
TGTGCCAGCAGCGTTTCAGGAACTGTCTCCTACGAGCAGTACTTC
CASSVSGTVSYEQYF
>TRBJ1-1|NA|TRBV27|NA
TGTGCCAGCGGTAGGGCCGTGAACACTGAAGCTTTCTTT
CASGRAVNTEAFF
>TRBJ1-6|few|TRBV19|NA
TGTGCCAGTAGCTCGGACGGGAACAGGAATTCACCCCTCCACTTT
CASSSDGNRNSPLHF
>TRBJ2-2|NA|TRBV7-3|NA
TGTGCCAGCAGCTCCGGTTTAGGGGCCGGGGAGCTGTTTTTT
CASSSGLGAGELFF
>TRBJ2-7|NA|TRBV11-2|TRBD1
TGTGCCAGCAGAGATTGGACAGGCCACGACGAGCAGTACTTC
CASRDWTGHDEQYF
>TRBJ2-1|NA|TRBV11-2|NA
TGTGCCAGCAGCTTAGGGAATGAGCAGTTCTTC
CASSLGNEQFF
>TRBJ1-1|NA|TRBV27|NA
TGTGCCAGCAGTTTACGCGAGAACACTGAAGCTTTCTTT
CASSLRENTEAFF
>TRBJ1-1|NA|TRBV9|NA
TGTGCCAGCAGCGTAGCGGGCCGGAACACTGAAGCTTTCTTT
CASSVAGRNTEAFF
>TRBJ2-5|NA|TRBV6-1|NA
TGTGCCAGCAGTGAAAAATTTGGGGGAAGAGAGACCCAGTACTTC
CASSEKFGGRETQYF
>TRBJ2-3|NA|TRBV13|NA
TGTGCCAGCAGCCCAGACCCTAACACAGATACGCAGTATTTT
CASSPDPNTDTQYF
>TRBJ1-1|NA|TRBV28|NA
TGTGCCAGCAGGCCACAGGGAGAAGCTTTCTTT
CASRPQGEAFF
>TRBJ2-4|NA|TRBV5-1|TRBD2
TGCGCCAGCACCGAAGGGCTAGCGGTGAACATTCAGTACTTC
CASTEGLAVNIQYF
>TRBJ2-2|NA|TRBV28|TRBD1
TGTGCCAGCAGTTCGACGGCAGGGGGAACCGGGGAGCTGTTTTTT
CASSSTAGGTGELFF
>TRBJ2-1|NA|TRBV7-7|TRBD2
TGTGCCAGCAGCTTGAGGACTAGCGGAAACTACAATGAGCAGTTCTTC
CASSLRTSGNYNEQFF
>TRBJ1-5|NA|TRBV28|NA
TGTGCCAGCCTCGGGACAAGCAATCAGCCCCAGCATTTT
CASLGTSNQPQHF
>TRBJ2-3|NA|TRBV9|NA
TGTGCCAGCAGGGGCCCCTCGAGCACAGATACGCAGTATTTT
CASRGPSSTDTQYF
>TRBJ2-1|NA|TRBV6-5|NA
TGTGCCAGCATCGACCCACGGGACGAGCAGTTCTTC
CASIDPRDEQFF
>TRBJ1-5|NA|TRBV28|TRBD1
TGTGCCAGCAGTCCCGACAGGGGGATCGTCAATCAGCCCCAGCATTTT
CASSPDRGIVNQPQHF
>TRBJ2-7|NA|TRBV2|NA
TGTGCCGGGGGGACCGCTACCTACGAGCAGTACTTC
CAGGTATYEQYF
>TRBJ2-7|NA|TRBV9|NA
TGTGCCAGCAGCGGGCGCCGGGACTCGGATTCCTACGAGCAGTACTTC
CASSGRRDSDSYEQYF
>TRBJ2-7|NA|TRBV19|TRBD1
TGTGCCAGTAGTATAGATCTTCTGAAGGGGGCCTACTCCTACGAGCAGTACTTC
CASSIDLLKGAYSYEQYF